The 27 T cell receptor beta chains listed next were all sequenced from one sample in a study of T-cell reconstitution after alpha-beta-depleted transplantation in children. Preparing the TCRbeta library involved the use of unique molecular identifiers. TCRdb called the PCR reads again in MiXCR, with one record for every CDR3 protein. Altogether some 310,000 distinct CDR3 sequences are present, approximately 23% being singletons, with the ten largest covering around 9.9%. Sequencing used PBMCs, mostly from graft donor cells, obtained 180 days after TCRalphabeta/CD19-depleted stem cell transplant. These receptors originate from a male patient younger than 18 who had a stem cell transplant for acute lymphoblastic leukemia, so the T cells may come from the graft donor.

J is TRBJ2-5 and V is TRBV19; 8 bases agree with TRBD1. Trimming removed 3 bases from V and 2 bases from J; junction bases left unmatched: 5. CDR3 length equals 15 residues. Germline V lookup: CDR1 LNHDA, CDR2 SQIVND (reference sequence). The CDR3 DNA is TGTGCCAGTAGTATTGGGACAGGAGGTCAAGAGACCCAGTACTTC. It yields the protein CASSIGTGGQETQYF.

This clonotype came up many times. This rearrangement joins TRBV20-1 to TRBJ2-7, with TRBD2 matching over 15 bases. The CDR3 sequence is 15 residues long. V was clipped by 6 bases and J by 3 bases; unmatched bases: 6. Germline CDR1 is DFQATT and CDR2 is SNEGSKA (reference sequence). CDR3 amino acids: CSAPRTSGRDYEQYF. The DNA of the CDR3 is TGCAGTGCACCCCGGACTAGCGGGAGGGACTACGAGCAGTACTTC.

The chain combines TRBV5-1 with TRBJ1-2, with 10 bases that match TRBD1. Looked up from germline, CDR1 is SGHRS and CDR2 is YFSETQ. The V and J ends lost 3 bases and 1 base, in that order; junction bases with no gene match: 3. The CDR3 loop spans 15 amino acids. CDR3 bases: TGCGCCAGCAGCTCGACAGGGGGCGGTAACTATGGCTACACCTTC. Amino acid sequence: CASSSTGGGNYGYTF.

This clonotype was detected a few times. The chain carries TRBV29-1 and TRBJ2-1, with 8 bases that match TRBD2. J lost 5 bases, V lost 5 bases, and 5 bases had no gene match. Germline assignment: CDR1 SQVTM and CDR2 ANQGSEA. This CDR3 has 13 residues. The CDR3 loop is CSVCGRLNNEQFF. In nucleotides, the CDR3 is TGCAGCGTTTGCGGGAGGCTCAACAATGAGCAGTTCTTC.

CDR3 DNA sequence: TGCAGTGCTACTTATAGCGGGCGGCGCAACACCGGGGAGCTGTTTTTT. Translation: CSATYSGRRNTGELFF. The chain employs TRBV20-1 and TRBJ2-2; 7 bases are shared with TRBD2. Per the germline V gene, CDR1 is DFQATT and CDR2 is SNEGSKA (reference sequence). The CDR3 spans 16 residues. J gave up 2 bases and V 4 bases, and 10 bases lay outside the gene matches.

This clonotype appeared a single time. The CDR3 DNA reads as TGTGCCAGCAGCCCTCAGGGAACGGCAGATACGCAGTATTTT. Its translation is CASSPQGTADTQYF. The gene calls are TRBV5-4 and TRBJ2-3; perhaps TRBD1 as D (5 bases). V lost 4 bases and J lost 4, with 13 bases in between. Germline values: CDR1 SGHNT, CDR2 YYREEE (reference sequence). This CDR3 spans 14 amino acids.

The chain uses TRBV7-2 and TRBJ1-1; D is possibly TRBD1 (6 bases). Trimming shortened V by 5 bases and J by 1 base, and 14 bases separated the two germline ends. The CDR3 sequence is 15 residues long. The germline V gene encodes CDR1 SGHTA and CDR2 FQGNSA. The chain's CDR3 is CASSPRQVWNTEAFF. CDR3 sequence (DNA): TGTGCCAGCAGCCCAAGACAGGTATGGAACACTGAAGCTTTCTTT. The whole variable domain, remainder taken from reference TRBV7-2 and TRBJ1-1, is GAGVSQSPSNKVTEKGKDVELRCDPISGHTALYWYRQSLGQGLEFLIYFQGNSAPDKSGLPSDRFSAERTGGSVSTLTIQRTQQEDSAVYLCASSPRQVWNTEAFFGQGTRLTVV.

This chain joins TRBV20-1 and TRBJ1-3; D gene ambiguous. Trimming took off 3 bases at V and 4 bases at J, with 10 bases between the two ends. Germline lookup yields CDR1 DFQATT and CDR2 SNEGSKA (reference sequence). This CDR3 has 13 amino acids. CDR3 region: CSASPAAGNTIYF. The CDR3 bases are TGCAGTGCTAGCCCGGCAGCCGGAAACACCATATATTTT.

The V call is TRBV5-1, the J call TRBJ2-7; D may be TRBD1 (5 bases). Germline CDR1 reads SGHRS; CDR2 reads YFSETQ. The V and J ends lost 4 bases and 1 base respectively, with 12 bases between them. This CDR3 is built from 14 residues. As DNA, the CDR3 is TGCGCCAGCAGCCTTCAGGGTACTTCCTACGAGCAGTACTTC. Its protein is CASSLQGTSYEQYF.

V gene TRBV11-2 combines with J gene TRBJ1-2; no reliable D call. Germline V gives CDR1 SGHAT, CDR2 FQNNGV. The ends were cut back, 3 bases at V and 8 bases at J, with 10 bases in the middle. CDR3 length: 12 amino acids. The CDR3 here is CASSFHKGGYTF. The DNA of the CDR3 is TGTGCCAGCAGCTTCCACAAGGGCGGCTACACCTTC.

In this sample, this clonotype turned up a few times. The chain couples TRBV12-3 or TRBV12-4 to TRBJ2-3, with TRBD2 identical over 7 bases. The CDR3 consists of 14 residues. The V and J ends lost 6 bases and 7 bases, in that order; junction bases with no gene match: 10. CDR3: CASSAGVGFYTQYF. As DNA, the CDR3 is TGTGCCAGCAGCGCGGGAGTGGGGTTTTATACGCAGTATTTT.

This clonotype has more than one count but fewer than ten. The CDR3 nucleotides are TGTGCCAGCAGTCCTGTGTGGACAGATACGCAGTATTTT. Protein sequence: CASSPVWTDTQYF. The J gene is TRBJ2-3, the V gene TRBV12-3 or TRBV12-4; D gene unclear. Trimming removed 5 bases at V and 3 bases at J, with 9 bases between. The CDR3 has 13 residues.

This clonotype occurred a few times. The V call is TRBV24-1, the J call TRBJ1-5; D may be TRBD1 (5 bases). Trimming cost V 3 bases and J 8 bases, with 10 bases left between them. The CDR3 totals 13 residues. Germline-derived CDR1 and CDR2 are KGHDR and SFDVKD. The DNA for the CDR3 is TGTGCCACCAGTGATATCAGGGATGAGCCCCAGCATTTT. Amino acids: CATSDIRDEPQHF.

This chain uses TRBV4-1 with TRBJ2-7; the match to TRBD2 covers 8 bases. Trimming removed 1 base from V and 3 bases from J; junction bases left unmatched: 14. Germline loops: CDR1 MGHRA, CDR2 YSYEKL. The CDR3 contains 18 residues. CDR3 loop: CASSQGVFKPGLVYEQYF. The CDR3 region has the DNA TGCGCCAGCAGCCAAGGGGTCTTTAAACCGGGACTAGTCTACGAGCAGTACTTC.

The chain has TRBV5-1 and TRBJ1-3; D is perhaps TRBD1 (6 bases). Germline CDR1 is SGHRS and CDR2 is YFSETQ. The V end was cut by 7 bases, the J end by 0 bases, with 20 bases between. The CDR3 contains 17 residues. CDR3 amino acids: CASRPDSRVYSGNTIYF. The CDR3 coding sequence is TGCGCCAGCCGACCGGACAGTCGTGTGTACTCTGGAAACACCATATATTTT.

This CDR3 reads CASSQTGTSGRAETQYF. DNA for the CDR3: TGTGCCAGCAGCCAGACCGGGACTAGCGGGAGAGCGGAGACCCAGTACTTC. The chain is built from TRBV14 and TRBJ2-5, with 14 bases matching TRBD2. V lost 3 bases, J lost 5 bases, and 8 bases stayed unmatched. This CDR3 has 17 amino acids. Per germline, CDR1 SGHDN and CDR2 FVKESK.

This clonotype was recorded a few times. The chain employs TRBV5-1 and TRBJ2-7, with TRBD1 matching 8 bases. The V gene's germline CDR1 is SGHRS and CDR2 YFSETQ. V gave up 4 bases and J gave up 6 bases; unmatched junction bases: 9. This CDR3 comprises 14 residues. The chain's CDR3 is CASSVTGTGSEQYF. As DNA, the CDR3 is TGCGCCAGCAGCGTTACCGGGACAGGCAGCGAGCAGTACTTC.

This clonotype was detected a few times. The chain has TRBV29-1 and TRBJ2-7; D tentatively fits TRBD1 or TRBD2 (5 bases each). Between the trimmed V and J ends, which lost 4 bases and 3 bases, there was a span of 13 bases. Germline CDR1 is SQVTM and CDR2 is ANQGSEA. This CDR3 is 13 amino acids long. CDR3 sequence (DNA): TGCAGCGTTGCCCTAGCAAGGGGCTACGAGCAGTACTTC. Its translation: CSVALARGYEQYF.

This clonotype was seen more than once but under ten times. The rearrangement links TRBV27 to TRBJ2-1; 11 bases are shared with TRBD2. J lost 4 bases, V lost 6 bases, and 8 bases had no gene match. Germline V CDR1 and CDR2: MNHEY, SMNVEV (reference sequence). The CDR3 contains 16 residues. CDR3 nucleotides: TGTGCCAGCAGCCGAACCGGGACTAGCGGTTACAATGAGCAGTTCTTC. Translation gives CASSRTGTSGYNEQFF.

This clonotype appeared a few times. This chain connects TRBV4-1 to TRBJ2-3, with D tentatively TRBD2 (6 bases). CDR1 is MGHRA and CDR2 is YSYEKL in the germline V gene. Trimming cost V 1 base and J 5 bases, with 19 bases left between them. CDR3 size: 17 residues. The CDR3 here is CASSQGGGRGRGDTQYF. CDR3 coding DNA: TGCGCCAGCAGCCAAGGGGGAGGTAGAGGTCGAGGAGATACGCAGTATTTT.

This clonotype has a count of ten or more. J is TRBJ2-7 and V is TRBV3-1; 7 nucleotides agree with TRBD2. The V gene end was trimmed by 0 bases and the J gene end by 7 bases; junction bases not matched to a gene: 9. CDR3 length: 15 residues. CDR1 LGHDT and CDR2 YNNKEL come from the germline V gene (reference sequence). CDR3 coding DNA: TGTGCCAGCAGCCAAGATTTGTCTAGCGGATGGGAGCAGTACTTC. Translated: CASSQDLSSGWEQYF.

The chain is built from TRBV4-1 and TRBJ1-5, with D tentatively TRBD1 (6 bases). The CDR3 has 16 residues. Looked up from germline, CDR1 is MGHRA and CDR2 is YSYEKL. V was shortened by 4 bases and J by 2 bases, with 15 bases between the two germline ends. The CDR3 protein is CASSREQGGGNQPQHF. DNA of the CDR3: TGCGCCAGCAGCCGGGAACAGGGTGGGGGCAATCAGCCCCAGCATTTT.

As regards this clonotype: The junction and the germline gene differ at one end; a read error may be behind it. The chain uses TRBV10-3 and TRBJ2-7; maybe TRBD1 (5 bases). CDR1 is ENHRY and CDR2 is SYGVKD in the germline V gene. This CDR3 is built from 12 residues. As DNA, the CDR3 is TGTGCCATCAGGCAGGGTGATGGCACACCTCTCTTC. Translation: CAIRQGDGTPLF.

The chain couples TRBV6-5 to TRBJ2-3, with a possible D match to TRBD2 (7 bases). Germline loops: CDR1 MNHEY, CDR2 SVGAGI. The CDR3 is made up of 18 amino acids. V was pared by 2 bases and J by 0 bases, with 18 bases between. Here the CDR3 reads CASSYAGGGTRSTDTQYF. The CDR3 DNA sequence: TGTGCCAGCAGTTACGCAGGCGGGGGCACCAGGAGCACAGATACGCAGTATTTT.

This clonotype has just a few counts. Compared with germline, one end of the junction differs, possibly owing to a read error. The J gene is TRBJ2-3, the V gene TRBV11-1, with TRBD2 identical over 8 bases. The CDR3 is 18 residues long. The germline V gene has CDR1 SGHAT and CDR2 FQDESV (reference sequence). CDR3 coding DNA: TGTGCCAGCAACTTAGCGGGACCGGATCGGGAGGGCCGAGATACGCAGTATTTT. It specifies CASNLAGPDREGRDTQYF.

The V and J genes are TRBV24-1 and TRBJ1-5; D is uncertain. The CDR3 totals 13 residues. V lost 5 bases to trimming and J lost 0 bases, with 4 bases between them. CDR1 is KGHDR, CDR2 SFDVKD, per germline. The CDR3 nucleotides read TGTGCCACCAGTGGGGGTAGCAATCAGCCCCAGCATTTT. Translated: CATSGGSNQPQHF.

This chain joins TRBV12-3 or TRBV12-4 and TRBJ2-2; 10 nucleotides match TRBD2. The V gene end was trimmed by 6 bases and the J gene end by 5 bases; junction bases not matched to a gene: 9. The CDR3 spans 16 residues. For the CDR3, the DNA is TGTGCCAGCAGGCCAAGCGGGAGGGCATATACCGGGGAGCTGTTTTTT. This codes for CASRPSGRAYTGELFF.